The 26 T cell receptor beta chains reported below all come from one sample, sequenced in a study of blood T cell repertoires in COVID-19. Profiled with immunoSEQ multiplex PCR; TCRdb holds only in-frame clones, not every one. The sample has roughly 570,000 clones, 70% to 90% seen once. Sequencing used peripheral blood. The receptors here all came from a woman aged 45-59 years with COVID-19, enrolled during active disease.

The chain employs TRBV2 and TRBJ1-5, with TRBD1 identical over 9 bases. V was pared by 2 bases and J by 5 bases, with 7 bases of the junction left unmatched. CDR1 and CDR2 (germline): SNHLY, FYNNEI. The CDR3 consists of 16 residues. CDR3 nucleotide sequence: TGTGCCAGCAGTGAATTCCGGGACAGGGCCGATCAGCCCCAGCATTTT. Protein product: CASSEFRDRADQPQHF.

This clone was detected a few times. The chain recombines TRBV19 with TRBJ1-2; TRBD1 might be the D (5 bases). The V and J ends lost 5 bases and 3 bases respectively, with 10 bases between them. This CDR3 has 13 amino acids. The germline gives CDR1 LNHDA, CDR2 SQIVND (reference sequence). CDR3 coding DNA: TGTGCCAGTAGTTCAGGGTGGCACTATGGCTACACCTTC. Its translation is CASSSGWHYGYTF. Together with reference TRBV19 and TRBJ1-2, the CDR3 gives the full variable domain: DGGITQSPKYLFRKEGQNVTLSCEQNLNHDAMYWYRQDPGQGLRLIYYSQIVNDFQKGDIAEGYSVSREKKESFPLTVTSAQKNPTAFYLCASSSGWHYGYTFGSGTRLTVV.

The chain has TRBV7-2 and TRBJ2-5, with 15 bases fitting TRBD2. V shed 3 bases, J shed 5 bases, and the junction held 10 bases outside the gene matches. The CDR3 runs to 18 residues. Germline assignment: CDR1 SGHTA and CDR2 FQGNSA. CDR3 amino acids: CASSFGTSGGTVWETQYF. CDR3 sequence (DNA): TGTGCCAGCAGCTTTGGGACTAGCGGGGGGACGGTGTGGGAGACCCAGTACTTC.

The chain employs TRBV11-2 and TRBJ2-7; 10 bases agree with TRBD1. The CDR3 covers 14 residues. The V gene's germline CDR1 is SGHAT and CDR2 FQNNGV. J gave up 4 bases and V 4 bases, and 4 bases lay outside the gene matches. Here the CDR3 DNA reads TGTGCCAGCAGCTCCCGGACAGGGGGATACGAGCAGTACTTC. Protein product: CASSSRTGGYEQYF.

Notes on this clone: In the same sample, other DNA sequences code for this CDR3. The V call is TRBV9, the J call TRBJ2-7, with 8 bases lining up with TRBD1. The junction had 4 bases not matched to a gene; V was cut back by 2 bases and J by 3 bases. Germline V lookup: CDR1 SGDLS, CDR2 YYNGEE. The CDR3 runs to 14 residues. CDR3 protein: CASSVGTGLYEQYF. As DNA, the CDR3 is TGTGCCAGCAGCGTCGGGACAGGACTCTACGAGCAGTACTTC.

This clone has only one observation. J is TRBJ2-7 and V is TRBV3-1 (or the pseudogene TRBV3-2), with TRBD1 matching over 9 bases. CDR1 is LGHDT, CDR2 YNNKEL, per germline (reference sequence). V trimming: 5 bases; J trimming: 5 bases; junction bases outside the gene matches: 7. The CDR3 totals 14 residues. CDR3 sequence: CASSKGQGADEQYF. The CDR3 region has the DNA TGTGCCAGCAGCAAGGGACAGGGTGCGGACGAGCAGTACTTC.

Here the CDR3 reads CASNIEGGQTEAFF. In DNA, the CDR3 is TGTGCCAGCAACATTGAAGGGGGCCAGACTGAAGCTTTCTTT. V gene TRBV9 combines with J gene TRBJ1-1, with TRBD1 matching 7 bases. Unmatched junction bases numbered 10, after V lost 6 bases and J lost 5 bases. The germline V gene has CDR1 SGDLS and CDR2 YYNGEE. CDR3 length equals 14 residues.

The V gene is TRBV27, the J gene TRBJ2-7, with a weak D call TRBD1 (6 bases). V was clipped by 4 bases and J by 5 bases, with 18 bases between them. This CDR3 spans 15 amino acids. Germline loops: CDR1 MNHEY, CDR2 SMNVEV (reference sequence). The CDR3 DNA sequence: TGTGCCAGCAGTTATTCGGGCAGGGGTAATGACGAGCAGTACTTC. Protein: CASSYSGRGNDEQYF.

V and J are TRBV18 and TRBJ1-6, with D unresolved. The length of the CDR3 is 15 residues. The V gene lost 2 bases and the J gene lost 7 bases, with 12 bases spanning the gap. Germline CDR1 KGHSH, CDR2 LQKENI. CDR3 in amino acids: CASSPSQIPNSPLHF. The CDR3 region has the DNA TGTGCCAGCTCACCATCACAGATACCCAATTCACCCCTCCACTTT.

The chain carries TRBV10-3 and TRBJ1-1; 8 nucleotides agree with TRBD1. V was clipped by 4 bases and J by 1 base; unmatched bases: 5. Per the germline V gene, CDR1 is ENHRY and CDR2 is SYGVKD. The CDR3 runs 15 residues. The DNA of the CDR3 is TGTGCCATCAGTGGGGACAGGTCTACGAACACTGAAGCTTTCTTT. As protein: CAISGDRSTNTEAFF.

V is TRBV4-1 and J is TRBJ1-2; tentative D call: TRBD1 (6 bases). The ends were cut back, 5 bases at V and 8 bases at J, with 21 bases in the middle. Germline V gives CDR1 MGHRA, CDR2 YSYEKL. The CDR3 has 15 amino acids. The CDR3 loop reads CASSTLTGLVDGYTF. The CDR3 nucleotides are TGCGCCAGCAGCACCCTAACAGGGCTAGTCGACGGCTACACCTTC.

The chain recombines TRBV9 with TRBJ1-2; D ambiguous. Trimming left V 5 bases short and J 4 bases short, with 9 bases between. The germline V gene has CDR1 SGDLS and CDR2 YYNGEE. There are 12 residues in the CDR3. The CDR3 loop is CASSSYVYGYTF. CDR3 in DNA: TGTGCCAGCAGTAGTTACGTCTATGGCTACACCTTC.

This chain joins TRBV7-8 and TRBJ1-2; D gene uncertain. The ends were cut back, 5 bases at V and 2 bases at J, with 12 bases in the middle. The CDR3 runs to 14 residues. Per the germline V gene, CDR1 is SGHVS and CDR2 is FQNEAQ. This chain's CDR3 is CASSPSGENYGYTF. CDR3 nucleotides: TGTGCCAGCAGCCCCTCGGGAGAAAACTATGGCTACACCTTC.

This rearrangement joins TRBV30 to TRBJ2-2; D is uncertain. In germline, CDR1 is GTSNPN, CDR2 SVGIG (reference sequence). The CDR3 has 13 residues. Deletions cut 5 bases from V and 8 bases from J, with 15 bases between. The CDR3 nucleotides are TGTGCCTGGGCACCTCACTCTCGGGGGGAGCTGTTTTTT. Residues: CAWAPHSRGELFF.

The chain uses TRBV5-1 and TRBJ2-5; TRBD2 matches at 11 bases. The CDR3 length is 16 residues. V lost 3 bases, J lost 0 bases, and 4 bases stayed unmatched. Germline V gene data show CDR1 as SGHRS and CDR2 as YFSETQ. CDR3 DNA: TGCGCCAGCAGCTCCTCTAGCGGGGGGTACCAAGAGACCCAGTACTTC. Its translation is CASSSSSGGYQETQYF. The full variable domain, completed using reference TRBV5-1 and TRBJ2-5, is KAGVTQTPRYLIKTRGQQVTLSCSPISGHRSVSWYQQTPGQGLQFLFEYFSETQRNKGNFPGRFSGRQFSNSRSEMNVSTLELGDSALYLCASSSSSGGYQETQYFGPGTRLLVL.

Concerning this clone: A clone one base away is much larger, so this may be a read error. V gene TRBV6-5 combines with J gene TRBJ2-7; no definite D call. V lost 4 bases and J 3 bases, leaving 4 bases between the germline ends. Germline values: CDR1 MNHEY, CDR2 SVGAGI. The CDR3 contains 11 residues. CDR3 sequence: CASSLVYEQYF. CDR3 nucleotides: TGTGCCAGCAGTTTAGTCTACGAGCAGTACTTC.

This sequence joins TRBV4-2 and TRBJ2-7, with a possible D match to TRBD2 (5 bases). The CDR3 has 14 amino acids. V was shortened by 0 bases and J by 3 bases, with 9 bases between the two germline ends. In germline, CDR1 is LGHNA, CDR2 YNFKEQ. This CDR3 is CASSQDRAGYEQYF. CDR3 DNA sequence: TGTGCCAGCAGCCAAGATCGGGCGGGCTACGAGCAGTACTTC.

The rearrangement links TRBV30 to TRBJ2-7; tentatively, D is TRBD1 (6 bases). The V gene's germline CDR1 is GTSNPN and CDR2 SVGIG (reference sequence). The ends were cut back, 2 bases at V and 5 bases at J, with 10 bases in the middle. This CDR3 has 12 amino acids. The CDR3 protein is CAWSNQGNEQYF. In DNA, the CDR3 is TGTGCCTGGAGTAACCAGGGGAACGAGCAGTACTTC.

V is TRBV18 and J is TRBJ1-1; D may be TRBD1 (5 bases). CDR3 size: 15 residues. Deletions cut 8 bases from V and 5 bases from J, with 21 bases between. Germline CDR1 KGHSH, CDR2 LQKENI. CDR3 coding DNA: TGTGCCAGCATAGATTCGGAAGGGGCGCGGACTGAAGCTTTCTTT. Its protein is CASIDSEGARTEAFF.

This sequence joins TRBV5-6 and TRBJ2-5, with 7 bases fitting TRBD2. V was pared by 1 base and J by 2 bases, with 2 bases of the junction left unmatched. Germline V gives CDR1 SGHDT, CDR2 YYEEEE. This CDR3 has 14 amino acids. This CDR3 reads CASSLLGGQETQYF. CDR3 nucleotide sequence: TGTGCCAGCAGCTTGCTGGGGGGGCAAGAGACCCAGTACTTC.

The chain links TRBV3-1 (or the pseudogene TRBV3-2) to TRBJ2-1; TRBD2 matches at 11 bases. Germline V gives CDR1 LGHDT, CDR2 YNNKEL (reference sequence). CDR3 length equals 16 residues. V lost 5 bases to trimming and J lost 3 bases; unmatched junction nucleotides: 6. CDR3 in DNA: TGTGCCAGCAGCGACATAGCGGGGGGGATCTACAATGAGCAGTTCTTC. Protein product: CASSDIAGGIYNEQFF.

This clone was seen a few times. The chain recombines TRBV5-5 with TRBJ1-2; D gene unclear. With 0 bases removed from V and 7 bases from J, the gap between germline ends came to 10 bases. Germline assignment: CDR1 SGHKS and CDR2 YYEKEE (reference sequence). The CDR3 is made up of 13 amino acids. The DNA for the CDR3 is TGTGCCAGCAGCTTGGAAAGGGAGGGTGGCTACACCTTC. Translated, it gives CASSLEREGGYTF.

V is TRBV18 and J is TRBJ1-1, with TRBD1 identical over 8 bases. The CDR3 extends over 17 amino acids. The J segment lost 3 bases and the V segment lost 2 bases, leaving 11 bases of the junction unmatched. Per the germline V gene, CDR1 is KGHSH and CDR2 is LQKENI. CDR3 in amino acids: CASSPALQGGADTEAFF. CDR3 DNA sequence: TGTGCCAGCTCACCAGCTCTACAGGGGGGCGCGGACACTGAAGCTTTCTTT.

The sample holds one count of this clone. V gene TRBV30 combines with J gene TRBJ1-1; D is unclear. Deletions cut 5 bases from V and 1 base from J, with 11 bases between. Germline CDR1 and CDR2: GTSNPN and SVGIG (reference sequence). This CDR3 has 13 amino acids. CDR3 in amino acids: CAWLKQANTEAFF. The CDR3 DNA reads as TGTGCCTGGTTGAAGCAGGCGAACACTGAAGCTTTCTTT.

The rearrangement joins TRBV27 to TRBJ2-7; unclear D gene. The CDR3 extends over 13 amino acids. The V gene lost 8 bases and the J gene lost 3 bases, with 14 bases spanning the gap. The germline CDR1 and CDR2 sequences are MNHEY and SMNVEV (reference sequence). This chain's CDR3 is CASGGQESYEQYF. The CDR3 coding sequence is TGTGCCAGCGGTGGGCAGGAAAGCTACGAGCAGTACTTC.

This rearrangement joins TRBV3-1 (or the pseudogene TRBV3-2) to TRBJ1-6; D is unclear. V gave up 3 bases and J gave up 10 bases, with 10 bases separating them. Germline lookup yields CDR1 LGHDT and CDR2 YNNKEL (reference sequence). The CDR3 runs 13 residues. CDR3 in amino acids: CASSHEPGSPLHF. The CDR3 region has the DNA TGTGCCAGCAGCCACGAACCTGGCTCACCCCTCCACTTT.